These 29 T cell receptor beta chains were sequenced from one sample in a study of cytomegalovirus exposure and HLA in healthy donors. Primers for the PCR totalled 60 Vbeta and 13 Jbeta. Sequenced by immunoSEQ multiplex PCR; TCRdb stores in-frame clones only, minus some. Among about 210,000 clones listed, roughly 82% were seen once. The sample comprised PBMCs. The receptors originated from a middle-aged man in good health and CMV-seropositive.

The CDR3 DNA reads as TGTGCCAGCAGTAAGGACAGTCCCGTTATCAATCAGCCCCAGCATTTT. Translating gives CASSKDSPVINQPQHF. The chain employs TRBV2 and TRBJ1-5; weak D call: TRBD1 (6 bases). This CDR3 region has 16 residues. Germline V gene sequence: CDR1 SNHLY, CDR2 FYNNEI. The V and J ends lost 5 bases and 3 bases respectively, with 17 bases between them.

This chain uses TRBV27 with TRBJ2-1; TRBD2 agrees at 10 bases. The CDR3 length is 16 residues. CDR1 is MNHEY and CDR2 is SMNVEV in the germline V gene (reference sequence). J gave up 1 base and V 7 bases, and 7 bases lay outside the gene matches. CDR3 DNA sequence: TGTGCCAGCACCCTTCTAGCGGGAGCATCCTACAATGAGCAGTTCTTC. This sequence encodes CASTLLAGASYNEQFF.

This sequence joins TRBV5-1 and TRBJ2-5; perhaps TRBD1 as D (5 bases). CDR1 is SGHRS, CDR2 YFSETQ, per germline. This CDR3 is 15 amino acids long. V dropped 0 bases and J dropped 5 bases, with 14 bases sitting between them. The CDR3 reads CASSLEGRSRETQYF. The CDR3 region has the DNA TGCGCCAGCAGCTTGGAGGGGCGGTCGAGGGAGACCCAGTACTTC.

A note on this clone: Within the sample, other DNA sequences also encode this same CDR3. The chain joins TRBV28 to TRBJ2-7, with 13 positions matching TRBD2. This CDR3 has 15 residues. Trimming took 6 bases from V and 4 from J; bases not matched to a gene: 6. CDR1 MDHEN and CDR2 SYDVKM come from the germline V gene. CDR3 region: CASRQTSGRLYEQYF. The CDR3, as DNA: TGTGCCAGCAGGCAGACTAGCGGGAGGCTATACGAGCAGTACTTC.

This clone was recorded once. V is TRBV13 and J is TRBJ1-2; TRBD1 matches at 8 bases. CDR1 is PRHDT, CDR2 FYEKMQ, per germline (reference sequence). The CDR3 has 13 amino acids. The trim removed 8 bases at V and 3 bases at J, leaving 5 bases unmatched. The CDR3 coding sequence is TGTGCCAGCGCCCGACAGGGGTACTATGGCTACACCTTC. This encodes CASARQGYYGYTF. The full variable domain, its missing parts supplied by reference TRBV13 and TRBJ1-2, is AAGVIQSPRHLIKEKRETATLKCYPIPRHDTVYWYQQGPGQDPQFLISFYEKMQSDKGSIPDRFSAQQFSDYHSELNMSSLELGDSALYFCASARQGYYGYTFGSGTRLTVV.

The chain uses TRBV4-2 and TRBJ2-3; 8 bases are a match to TRBD2. Unmatched junction bases numbered 13, after V lost 0 bases and J lost 5 bases. This CDR3 comprises 18 residues. In germline, CDR1 is LGHNA, CDR2 YNFKEQ. The CDR3 coding sequence is TGTGCCAGCAGCCAAGATCGGGGGGCAGCGGGAGTGCAAGATACGCAGTATTTT. Its translation is CASSQDRGAAGVQDTQYF.

V and J are TRBV7-3 and TRBJ2-1; 7 nucleotides agree with TRBD2. Per germline, CDR1 SGHTA and CDR2 FQGTGA. This CDR3 comprises 16 residues. Germline trimming cut 3 bases from V and 3 bases from J; bases unmatched to any gene: 8. CDR3 DNA: TGTGCCAGCAGCTTTCTAATCGGGGAGGGCTACAATGAGCAGTTCTTC. It specifies CASSFLIGEGYNEQFF.

There are a few counts of this clone. This chain connects TRBV5-4 to TRBJ2-5, with 7 bases lining up with TRBD2. CDR1 is SGHNT, CDR2 YYREEE, per germline (reference sequence). The trim removed 1 base at V and 1 base at J, leaving 7 bases unmatched. The CDR3 is 16 amino acids. CDR3 bases: TGTGCCAGCAGCTTGTACGGCGGGAGAGGCCAAGAGACCCAGTACTTC. It encodes CASSLYGGRGQETQYF.

This clone was recorded only once. The same CDR3 arises from other DNA sequences in this sample as well. The V call is TRBV19, the J call TRBJ1-1; 7 bases are a match to TRBD1. The J segment lost 5 bases and the V segment lost 3 bases, leaving 3 bases of the junction unmatched. CDR3 length: 13 amino acids. CDR1 LNHDA and CDR2 SQIVND come from the germline V gene (reference sequence). CDR3 protein: CASSIVQGTEAFF. As DNA, the CDR3 is TGTGCCAGTAGTATCGTACAGGGGACTGAAGCTTTCTTT.

Comment on this clone: The junction departs from the called germline gene at one end, perhaps through a read error. The chain uses TRBV7-9 and TRBJ2-7, with TRBD2 identical over 9 bases. This CDR3 is built from 15 residues. CDR1 is SEHNR and CDR2 is FQNEAQ in the germline V gene (reference sequence). CDR3 sequence: CSSSRSGSSSYEQYF. The DNA of the CDR3 is TGTTCCAGCAGCCGTAGCGGGAGCAGCTCCTACGAGCAGTACTTC.

The chain couples TRBV6-5 to TRBJ2-7; maybe TRBD2 (6 bases). Germline loops: CDR1 MNHEY, CDR2 SVGAGI. The ends were cut back, 11 bases at V and 6 bases at J, with 14 bases in the middle. CDR3 length: 11 residues. The chain's CDR3 is CASGALSEQYF. CDR3 bases: TGTGCCTCGGGAGCCCTTTCCGAGCAGTACTTC.

The CDR3 loop reads CASSPGRDGTDTQYF. The CDR3 coding sequence is TGCGCCAGCAGCCCGGGGAGGGACGGCACAGATACGCAGTATTTT. This chain links TRBV4-1 with TRBJ2-3; 7 nucleotides match TRBD2. The CDR3 runs 15 residues. V trimming: 4 bases; J trimming: 1 base; junction bases outside the gene matches: 5. The germline gives CDR1 MGHRA, CDR2 YSYEKL.

V gene TRBV20-1 combines with J gene TRBJ2-1; perhaps TRBD2 as D (6 bases). CDR1 DFQATT and CDR2 SNEGSKA come from the germline V gene (reference sequence). The CDR3 sequence is 11 residues long. V was cut by 4 bases and J by 10 bases, with 11 bases left in between. CDR3 nucleotide sequence: TGCAGTGCTACCGGGACTTCCGAGCAGTTCTTC. This gives the protein CSATGTSEQFF.

In DNA form, the CDR3 reads TGCAGCGTTGAGGGGACAGGCTTTGAAGCTTTCTTT. It codes for CSVEGTGFEAFF. V is TRBV29-1 and J is TRBJ1-1, with 8 positions matching TRBD1. The V segment lost 3 bases and the J segment 7 bases; nucleotides outside the gene matches: 4. The V gene's germline CDR1 is SQVTM and CDR2 ANQGSEA. This CDR3 has 12 residues.

This clone was seen a handful of times. The rearrangement uses TRBV12-5 and TRBJ2-2, with TRBD2 as a possible D gene (6 bases). The CDR3 is made up of 13 amino acids. Germline V CDR1 and CDR2: LGHNT, FRNRAP. The V end lost 4 bases, the J end lost 6 bases, and 9 bases lay between the germline ends. This chain's CDR3 is CASGSGRSGELFF. The DNA of the CDR3 is TGTGCTAGTGGTTCCGGGAGATCCGGGGAGCTGTTTTTT.

Only a few counts were recorded for this clone. This chain links TRBV7-3 with TRBJ1-2; D perhaps matches TRBD1 (6 bases). The CDR3 totals 15 residues. With 3 bases removed from V and 4 bases from J, the gap between germline ends came to 15 bases. Per the germline V gene, CDR1 is SGHTA and CDR2 is FQGTGA. CDR3 in amino acids: CASSLGQGSLYGYTF. The CDR3 region has the DNA TGTGCCAGCAGCTTGGGGCAGGGGTCCCTCTATGGCTACACCTTC. Based on the CDR3 plus reference TRBV7-3 and TRBJ1-2, the full variable domain is GAGVSQTPSNKVTEKGKYVELRCDPISGHTALYWYRQSLGQGPEFLIYFQGTGAADDSGLPNDRFFAVRPEGSVSTLKIQRTERGDSAVYLCASSLGQGSLYGYTFGSGTRLTVV.

This chain links TRBV9 with TRBJ2-2, with 9 bases matching TRBD2. This CDR3 has 16 residues. Unmatched junction bases numbered 11, after V lost 7 bases and J lost 4 bases. The germline gives CDR1 SGDLS, CDR2 YYNGEE. CDR3 nucleotide sequence: TGTGCCAGCGGGGGAGGCGGGAGGGCGGGCACCGGGGAGCTGTTTTTT. This sequence encodes CASGGGGRAGTGELFF.

The rearrangement uses TRBV21-1 and TRBJ1-1; the D call TRBD1 from the table was never checked on the DNA. TRBV21-1 counts as a pseudogene. CDR3 length equals 13 residues. This CDR3 reads CASSTMTVTEAFF. The CDR3 DNA is TGTGCCAGCAGCACGATGACAGTCACTGAAGCTTTCTTT.

The chain combines TRBV9 with TRBJ2-3, with 7 bases aligning to TRBD2. CDR3 length: 16 amino acids. CDR1 is SGDLS and CDR2 is YYNGEE in the germline V gene. V lost 0 bases, J lost 2 bases, and 6 bases stayed unmatched. CDR3 coding DNA: TGTGCCAGCAGCGTAGATGGGAGGGCCCTCACAGATACGCAGTATTTT. This encodes CASSVDGRALTDTQYF.

The J gene is TRBJ1-4, the V gene TRBV2; 9 bases are a match to TRBD1. Germline V gives CDR1 SNHLY, CDR2 FYNNEI. The junction had 1 base not matched to a gene; V was cut back by 6 bases and J by 8 bases. This CDR3 is 12 amino acids long. The CDR3 nucleotides are TGTGCCAGCAGAGACAGGGGGGAAAAACTGTTTTTT. Residues: CASRDRGEKLFF.

This clone is a singleton in its sample. This chain joins TRBV30 and TRBJ2-3; 10 positions match TRBD1. Trimming cost V 2 bases and J 8 bases; bases outside gene matches: 1. Germline assignment: CDR1 GTSNPN and CDR2 SVGIG (reference sequence). The CDR3 contains 12 residues. This chain's CDR3 is CAWSRTGGTQYF. CDR3 bases: TGTGCCTGGAGTAGGACAGGGGGTACGCAGTATTTT.

The chain recombines TRBV2 with TRBJ2-3, with D possibly being TRBD1 (6 bases). The CDR3 runs to 15 residues. Per germline, CDR1 SNHLY and CDR2 FYNNEI. The ends were cut back, 3 bases at V and 0 bases at J, with 10 bases in the middle. CDR3 bases: TGTGCCAGCAGTGAGTCGGGACATAGCACAGATACGCAGTATTTT. Translated, it gives CASSESGHSTDTQYF.

The rearrangement uses TRBV27 and TRBJ2-1, with D tentatively TRBD2 (5 bases). The CDR3 loop spans 15 amino acids. From germline, CDR1 is MNHEY and CDR2 SMNVEV (reference sequence). V was cut by 5 bases and J by 0 bases, with 11 bases left in between. The DNA for the CDR3 is TGTGCCAGCAGTGACTACGCTAGCTCCTACAATGAGCAGTTCTTC. This codes for CASSDYASSYNEQFF.

The chain carries TRBV4-1 and TRBJ2-3, with D unresolved. The CDR3 is 13 residues long. Germline V CDR1 and CDR2: MGHRA, YSYEKL. Trimming took off 2 bases at V and 6 bases at J, with 9 bases between the two ends. Written as DNA, the CDR3 is TGCGCCAGCAGCCAATGGAGAGCCGATACGCAGTATTTT. Its translation is CASSQWRADTQYF.

J is TRBJ1-1 and V is TRBV13; no clear D gene. Germline values: CDR1 PRHDT, CDR2 FYEKMQ (reference sequence). The CDR3 consists of 16 residues. Trimming pared 0 bases from V and 1 base from J, leaving 12 bases between. DNA for the CDR3: TGTGCCAGCAGCTTAGGTCAGTGGCAGCGGAACACTGAAGCTTTCTTT. It specifies CASSLGQWQRNTEAFF.

The chain combines TRBV4-1 with TRBJ2-7; perhaps TRBD2 as D (5 bases). V shed 1 base and J shed 7 bases, with 8 bases lying between them. This CDR3 has 12 residues. Germline V lookup: CDR1 MGHRA, CDR2 YSYEKL. The CDR3 is CASSQVEGEQYF. CDR3 in DNA: TGCGCCAGCAGCCAAGTAGAGGGAGAGCAGTACTTC.

This clone was seen only a few times. J is TRBJ2-1 and V is TRBV5-4; 8 bases are a match to TRBD1. The CDR3 runs to 15 residues. The germline V gene encodes CDR1 SGHNT and CDR2 YYREEE (reference sequence). V gave up 4 bases and J gave up 3 bases; unmatched junction bases: 6. In DNA form, the CDR3 reads TGTGCCAGCAGCGGAACCGGGACAGGCTACAATGAGCAGTTCTTC. Translation gives CASSGTGTGYNEQFF.

The chain couples TRBV5-4 to TRBJ1-1, with D possibly matching TRBD1 (5 bases). The CDR3 is made up of 14 amino acids. The ends were cut back, 4 bases at V and 0 bases at J, with 10 bases in the middle. Germline V gene sequence: CDR1 SGHNT, CDR2 YYREEE (reference sequence). In DNA, the CDR3 is TGTGCCAGCAGCCCAGGGTTCATGAACACTGAAGCTTTCTTT. It specifies CASSPGFMNTEAFF. The full variable domain, completed using reference TRBV5-4 and TRBJ1-1, is ETGVTQSPTHLIKTRGQQVTLRCSSQSGHNTVSWYQQALGQGPQFIFQYYREEENGRGNFPPRFSGLQFPNYSSELNVNALELDDSALYLCASSPGFMNTEAFFGQGTRLTVV.

This chain links TRBV20-1 with TRBJ1-1; tentatively, D is TRBD1 (5 bases). CDR1 is DFQATT, CDR2 SNEGSKA, per germline (reference sequence). V lost 2 bases and J lost 6, with 7 bases in between. The CDR3 has 11 amino acids. The CDR3 DNA reads as TGCAGTGCTAGAAGGGGTTCTGAAGCTTTCTTT. This translates into CSARRGSEAFF.